The 4 T cell receptor beta chains listed next were all sequenced from one sample in a study of T cell repertoires in cytomegalovirus infection. TCRdb independently ran MiXCR on the reads; one entry per CDR3 protein. The table has fewer than 350,000 distinct CDR3 sequences, 25% to 30% seen once. These receptors are not linked to any known antigen. Sequencing was performed on cultured PBMCs, taken from culture after CMV antigen stimulation. The source is a human donor in good health (CMV status not recorded). Some clones in this sample may be carry-over from other donors' samples.

This clonotype was detected ten times or more. The V gene is TRBV9, the J gene TRBJ1-5; D uncertain. There are 14 residues in the CDR3. The germline V gene encodes CDR1 SGDLS and CDR2 YYNGEE. The germline V and J ends were trimmed by 2 bases and 0 bases, with 6 bases remaining between them. This chain's CDR3 is CASSVTDSNQPQHF. The CDR3 DNA sequence: TGTGCCAGCAGCGTTACAGATAGCAATCAGCCCCAGCATTTT.

The V call is TRBV6-1, the J call TRBJ1-4; 11 nucleotides line up with TRBD1. The V gene end was trimmed by 3 bases and the J gene end by 5 bases; junction bases not matched to a gene: 2. Per the germline V gene, CDR1 is MNHNS and CDR2 is SASEGT. This CDR3 region has 15 residues. The CDR3 DNA follows: TGTGCCAGCAGTGAGGGGACAGGGGGGAATGAAAAACTGTTTTTT. Translated: CASSEGTGGNEKLFF.

This sequence joins TRBV19 and TRBJ1-3; 7 bases align to TRBD1. Germline assignment: CDR1 LNHDA and CDR2 SQIVND (reference sequence). The trim removed 3 bases at V and 0 bases at J, leaving 5 bases unmatched. The CDR3 runs 16 residues. The CDR3 DNA is TGTGCCAGTAGTATGGGGGGACAGAGCTCTGGAAACACCATATATTTT. Translated, it gives CASSMGGQSSGNTIYF.

This clonotype was detected only a few times. The rearrangement uses TRBV4-1 and TRBJ1-1; D not certain. This CDR3 region has 16 residues. V lost 4 bases and J 4 bases, leaving 19 bases between the germline ends. Germline V CDR1 and CDR2: MGHRA, YSYEKL. In nucleotides, the CDR3 is TGCGCCAGCAGCCTACTAAGGCCGGGAATTAGCACTGAAGCTTTCTTT. Its translation: CASSLLRPGISTEAFF.